The 7 T cell receptor beta chains listed next were all sequenced from one sample in a study of T cell repertoires in cytomegalovirus infection. In TCRdb, the reads were re-called with MiXCR into one record per CDR3 protein. The profile shows hundreds of thousands of distinct CDR3 sequences, roughly 17% of them singletons. Sequencing input: PBMCs. These receptors were obtained from a human donor in good health (CMV status not recorded). Some clones in this sample may be carry-over from other donors' samples.

The chain has TRBV27 and TRBJ1-2; no clear D. In germline, CDR1 is MNHEY, CDR2 SMNVEV (reference sequence). The ends were cut back, 2 bases at V and 2 bases at J, with 9 bases in the middle. This CDR3 is 14 amino acids long. This chain's CDR3 is CASSLRMQNYGYTF. The DNA of the CDR3 is TGTGCCAGCAGTTTACGGATGCAGAACTATGGCTACACCTTC.

The sample holds many counts of this clonotype. J is TRBJ2-1 and V is TRBV20-1; D is perhaps TRBD1 (7 bases). The CDR3 is 15 amino acids. The germline gives CDR1 DFQATT, CDR2 SNEGSKA (reference sequence). Trimming left V 0 bases short and J 6 bases short, with 15 bases between. In DNA form, the CDR3 reads TGCAGTGCTAGAGAGGGACAGTGGGGAGGCAATGAGCAGTTCTTC. Translating it yields CSAREGQWGGNEQFF.

This clonotype came up many times. This CDR3 is CASSLGFLSGETQYF. The CDR3 DNA reads as TGTGCCAGCAGCTTAGGATTTCTCTCGGGGGAGACCCAGTACTTC. The rearrangement links TRBV7-2 to TRBJ2-5; tentatively, D is TRBD2 (5 bases). Trimming left V 1 base short and J 5 bases short, with 14 bases between. Germline assignment: CDR1 SGHTA and CDR2 FQGNSA. CDR3 size: 15 residues.

The chain is built from TRBV9 and TRBJ2-2; D is undetermined. This CDR3 has 15 residues. Trimming left V 4 bases short and J 3 bases short, with 13 bases between. Looked up from germline, CDR1 is SGDLS and CDR2 is YYNGEE. The CDR3 is CASSPRNTYTGELFF. For the CDR3, the DNA is TGTGCCAGCAGCCCCCGGAACACTTACACCGGGGAGCTGTTTTTT.

The chain combines TRBV25-1 with TRBJ1-6; D is possibly TRBD1 (6 bases). This CDR3 is 12 amino acids long. The germline V gene has CDR1 MGHDK and CDR2 SYGVNS. V was clipped by 6 bases and J by 19 bases, with 19 bases between them. The CDR3 DNA sequence: TGTGCCAGCAGGGCTACCGGGACACAACTACACTTT. Translating it yields CASRATGTQLHF.

This clonotype was picked up one time. The genes are TRBV20-1 and TRBJ2-1; TRBD2 matches at 12 bases. The CDR3 totals 17 residues. CDR1 is DFQATT and CDR2 is SNEGSKA in the germline V gene (reference sequence). The V and J ends lost 6 bases and 0 bases, in that order; junction bases with no gene match: 9. CDR3 DNA: TGCAGTGCCCCGACTAGCGGGGGCCCGAGCTCCTACAATGAGCAGTTCTTC. Its protein product is CSAPTSGGPSSYNEQFF.

The chain carries TRBV7-9 and TRBJ2-1; 9 positions agree with TRBD1. The CDR3 runs 14 residues. CDR1 and CDR2 (germline): SEHNR, FQNEAQ (reference sequence). Trimming at V came to 5 bases and at J to 7 bases, leaving 6 bases not matched to a gene. The chain's CDR3 is CASSPWTGENEQFF. CDR3 nucleotides: TGTGCCAGCAGCCCGTGGACAGGGGAGAATGAGCAGTTCTTC.